One sample yielded the 5 T cell receptor beta chains listed below, sequenced in a study of OX40 agonist ivuxolimab in advanced cancers. Sequencing used immunoSEQ multiplex PCR; TCRdb keeps in-frame clones, though not all of them. The sample holds about 43,000 clones, roughly 86% seen once. Sequences were derived from CD4+ or CD8+ T cells sorted from blood, sampled in a trial of the OX40 agonist ivuxolimab. The receptors shown here come from an adult with an advanced solid tumor such as melanoma, head and neck, liver or kidney cancer.

This clone was detected a few times. The J gene is TRBJ1-1, the V gene TRBV29-1; no clear D gene. Germline V gives CDR1 SQVTM, CDR2 ANQGSEA. This CDR3 region has 12 residues. The CDR3 bases are TGCAGTGTACACCCGGGAGACACTGAAGCTTTCTTT. Translated: CSVHPGDTEAFF.

This clone was picked up one time. The chain couples TRBV7-6 to TRBJ2-5; D unclear. The CDR3 has 14 amino acids. Trimming pared 2 bases from V and 5 bases from J, leaving 12 bases between. Germline-derived CDR1 and CDR2 are SGHVS and FNYEAQ. The CDR3 loop is CASSLTGLQETQYF. For the CDR3, the DNA is TGTGCCAGCAGCTTAACTGGGTTGCAGGAGACCCAGTACTTC.

The chain recombines TRBV5-4 with TRBJ2-7, with D perhaps TRBD2 (7 bases). Germline V CDR1 and CDR2: SGHNT, YYREEE (reference sequence). Trimming stripped 3 bases from V and 0 bases from J, with 13 bases between. The CDR3 covers 15 residues. The CDR3 sequence: CASSSGGGGSYEQYF. DNA for the CDR3: TGTGCCAGCAGCTCGGGCGGGGGCGGCTCCTACGAGCAGTACTTC.

This chain joins TRBV18 and TRBJ1-2; TRBD1 agrees at 8 bases. Germline loops: CDR1 KGHSH, CDR2 LQKENI. The CDR3 is 15 residues long. J gave up 13 bases and V 4 bases, and 17 bases lay outside the gene matches. CDR3 sequence reads: CASSLGLQGEMAGTF. The CDR3 DNA is TGTGCCAGCTCACTGGGATTACAGGGGGAGATGGCTGGCACCTTC.

This clone appeared a single time. This rearrangement joins TRBV7-6 to TRBJ1-1; the D gene is possibly TRBD1 (5 bases). CDR3 length: 14 amino acids. Between the trimmed V and J ends, which lost 5 bases and 0 bases, there was a span of 10 bases. CDR1 and CDR2 (germline): SGHVS, FNYEAQ. CDR3: CASSLTTVNTEAFF. The CDR3 DNA follows: TGTGCCAGCAGCCTCACGACAGTGAACACTGAAGCTTTCTTT.